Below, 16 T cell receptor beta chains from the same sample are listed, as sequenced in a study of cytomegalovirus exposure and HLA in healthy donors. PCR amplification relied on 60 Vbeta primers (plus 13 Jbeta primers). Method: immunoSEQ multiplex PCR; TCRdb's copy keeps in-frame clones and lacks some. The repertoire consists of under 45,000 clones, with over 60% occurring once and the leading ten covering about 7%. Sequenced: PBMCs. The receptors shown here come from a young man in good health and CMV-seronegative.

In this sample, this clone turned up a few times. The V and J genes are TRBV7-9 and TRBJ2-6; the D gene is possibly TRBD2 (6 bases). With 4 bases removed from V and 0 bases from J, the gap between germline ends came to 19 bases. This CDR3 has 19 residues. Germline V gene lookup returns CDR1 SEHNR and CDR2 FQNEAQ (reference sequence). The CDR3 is CASSSWAGTADSGANVLTF. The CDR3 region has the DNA TGTGCCAGCAGCTCCTGGGCGGGGACGGCTGACTCTGGGGCCAACGTCCTGACTTTC.

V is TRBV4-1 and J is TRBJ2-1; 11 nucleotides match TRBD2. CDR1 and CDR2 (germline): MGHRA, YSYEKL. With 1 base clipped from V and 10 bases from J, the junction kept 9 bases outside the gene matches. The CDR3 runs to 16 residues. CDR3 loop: CASSQVSGGAIGEQFF. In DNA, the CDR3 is TGCGCCAGCAGCCAAGTTAGCGGGGGGGCCATCGGGGAGCAGTTCTTC.

DNA for the CDR3: TGTGCCAGCAGCTACAATAGCGGGAGGGCCGGCAATGAGCAGTTCTTC. Protein: CASSYNSGRAGNEQFF. The rearrangement joins TRBV5-4 to TRBJ2-1, with 11 bases lining up with TRBD2. CDR3 length: 16 residues. The germline gives CDR1 SGHNT, CDR2 YYREEE (reference sequence). The V and J ends lost 3 bases and 6 bases, in that order; junction bases with no gene match: 8.

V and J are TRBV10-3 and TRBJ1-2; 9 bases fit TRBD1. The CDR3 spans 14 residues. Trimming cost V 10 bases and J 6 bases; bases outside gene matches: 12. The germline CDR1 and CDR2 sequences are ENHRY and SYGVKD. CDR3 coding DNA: TGTGCCACAACTCTGGGGGACAGGGACCATGGCTACACCTTC. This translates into CATTLGDRDHGYTF.

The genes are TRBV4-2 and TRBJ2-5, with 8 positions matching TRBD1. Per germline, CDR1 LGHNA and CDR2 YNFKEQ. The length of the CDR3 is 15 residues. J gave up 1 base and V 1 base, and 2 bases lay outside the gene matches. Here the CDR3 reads CASSQVGQGQETQYF. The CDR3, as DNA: TGTGCCAGCAGCCAAGTTGGACAGGGCCAAGAGACCCAGTACTTC.

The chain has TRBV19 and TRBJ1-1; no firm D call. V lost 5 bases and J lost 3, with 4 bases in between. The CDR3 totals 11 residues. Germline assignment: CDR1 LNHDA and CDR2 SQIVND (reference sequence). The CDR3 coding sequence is TGTGCCAGTAGTTTCTACACTGAAGCTTTCTTT. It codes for CASSFYTEAFF.

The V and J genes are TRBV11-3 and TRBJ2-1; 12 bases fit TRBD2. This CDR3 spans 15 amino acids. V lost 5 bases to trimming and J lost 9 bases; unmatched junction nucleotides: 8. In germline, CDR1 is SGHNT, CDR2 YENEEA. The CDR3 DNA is TGTGCCAGCAGCGCCCCTAGCGGGGGGGCCATTGAGCAGTTCTTC. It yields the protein CASSAPSGGAIEQFF.

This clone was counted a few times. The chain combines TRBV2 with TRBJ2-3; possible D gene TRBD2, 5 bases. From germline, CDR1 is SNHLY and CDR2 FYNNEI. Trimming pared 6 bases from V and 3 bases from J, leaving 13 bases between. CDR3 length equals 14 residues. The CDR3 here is CASRRVATTDTQYF. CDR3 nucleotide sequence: TGTGCCAGCAGGCGGGTAGCTACTACAGATACGCAGTATTTT.

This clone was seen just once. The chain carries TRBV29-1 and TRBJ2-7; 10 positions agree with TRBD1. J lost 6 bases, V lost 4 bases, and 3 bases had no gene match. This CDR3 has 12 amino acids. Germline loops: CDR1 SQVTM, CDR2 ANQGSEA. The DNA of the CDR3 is TGCAGCGTTGCCCGGACAGGGGGCGAGCAGTACTTC. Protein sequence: CSVARTGGEQYF.

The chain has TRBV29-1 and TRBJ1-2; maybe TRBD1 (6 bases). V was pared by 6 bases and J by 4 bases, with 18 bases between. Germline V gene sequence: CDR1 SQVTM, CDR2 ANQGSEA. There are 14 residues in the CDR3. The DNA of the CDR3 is TGCAGCGTGATGGGGGGGGCGAGCGTCTATGGCTACACCTTC. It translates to CSVMGGASVYGYTF. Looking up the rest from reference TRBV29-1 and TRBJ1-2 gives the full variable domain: SAVISQKPSRDICQRGTSLTIQCQVDSQVTMMFWYRQQPGQSLTLIATANQGSEATYESGFVIDKFPISRPNLTFSTLTVSNMSPEDSSIYLCSVMGGASVYGYTFGSGTRLTVV.

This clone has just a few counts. The CDR3 sequence is CASSLRTSGSTDTQYF. The CDR3 bases are TGTGCCAGCAGCTTACGGACTAGCGGTAGCACAGATACGCAGTATTTT. This chain links TRBV7-8 with TRBJ2-3, with TRBD2 identical over 10 bases. The V and J ends lost 2 bases and 0 bases, in that order; junction bases with no gene match: 2. The CDR3 contains 16 residues. Germline CDR1 is SGHVS and CDR2 is FQNEAQ.

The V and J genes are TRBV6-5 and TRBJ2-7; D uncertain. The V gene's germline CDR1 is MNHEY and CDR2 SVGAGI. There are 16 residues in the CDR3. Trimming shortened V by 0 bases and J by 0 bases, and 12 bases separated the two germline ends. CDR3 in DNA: TGTGCCAGCAGTTACTCGACCCCGCAGGCCTCCTACGAGCAGTACTTC. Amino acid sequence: CASSYSTPQASYEQYF.

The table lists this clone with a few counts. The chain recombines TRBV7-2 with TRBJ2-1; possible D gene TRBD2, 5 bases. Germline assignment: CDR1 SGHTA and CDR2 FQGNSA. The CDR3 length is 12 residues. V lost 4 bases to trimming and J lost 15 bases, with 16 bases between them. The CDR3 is CASSSRAGSRFF. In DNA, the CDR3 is TGTGCCAGCAGCTCTAGGGCGGGTAGTAGGTTCTTC.

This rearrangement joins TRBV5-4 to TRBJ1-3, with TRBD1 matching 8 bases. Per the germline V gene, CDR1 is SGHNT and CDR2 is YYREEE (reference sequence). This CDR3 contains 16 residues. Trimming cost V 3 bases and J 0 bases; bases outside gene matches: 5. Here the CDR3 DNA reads TGTGCCAGCAGCTCCGGACAGGGTGTCTCTGGAAACACCATATATTTT. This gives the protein CASSSGQGVSGNTIYF.

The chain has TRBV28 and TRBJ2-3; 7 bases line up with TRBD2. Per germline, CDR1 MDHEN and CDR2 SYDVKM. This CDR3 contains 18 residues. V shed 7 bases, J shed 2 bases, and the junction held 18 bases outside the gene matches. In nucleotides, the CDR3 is TGTGCCAGCAAACTTGCCCGGGCTGGGGGGGACGACACAGATACGCAGTATTTT. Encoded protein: CASKLARAGGDDTDTQYF. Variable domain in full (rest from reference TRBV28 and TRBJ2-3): DVKVTQSSRYLVKRTGEKVFLECVQDMDHENMFWYRQDPGLGLRLIYFSYDVKMKEKGDIPEGYSVSREKKERFSLILESASTNQTSMYLCASKLARAGGDDTDTQYFGPGTRLTVL.

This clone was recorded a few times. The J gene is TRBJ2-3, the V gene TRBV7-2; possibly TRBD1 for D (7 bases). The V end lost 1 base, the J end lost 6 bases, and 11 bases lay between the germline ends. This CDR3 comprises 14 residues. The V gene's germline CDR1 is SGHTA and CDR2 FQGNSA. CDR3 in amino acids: CASSLVRGRDTQYF. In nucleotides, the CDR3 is TGTGCCAGCAGCTTAGTCAGGGGGAGGGATACGCAGTATTTT.